This T cell receptor (beta chain) derives from a study of T cells after yellow fever vaccination. Study at large: Low-cell-number fractions underwent preparation using SMART-Seq v4 Ultra Low Input. General observations from the study: Though it reached lower strength, the secondary response hit its peak faster, day 5 versus 15. The booster response re-showed most primary clones: roughly 97% CD4, approximately 90% CD8.

The CDR3 consists of 15 residues. Germline CDR1 and CDR2: LGHNA and YSLEER. V was clipped by 4 bases and J by 5 bases; unmatched bases: 7. The TCR cDNA carried a universal primer site and UMIs from 5'RACE template switching. TCRdb re-called the 5' RACE reads with MiXCR, one entry per CDR3 protein. The table has 360,000 or so distinct CDR3 sequences, approximately 10% seen once. About this clonotype: Its antigen remains unidentified.

V is TRBV4-3 and J is TRBJ2-2, with 7 bases lining up with TRBD2. The receptor's source is a man aged 18 to 29 who received the YFV17D yellow fever vaccine. Sequenced here: PBMCs, sampled on the day of the first yellow fever vaccination. CDR3 nucleotide sequence: TGCGCCAGCAGCCGAATACTCGGGGGGACCGGGGAGCTGTTTTTT. This gives the protein CASSRILGGTGELFF.